This TCR beta chain was sequenced during a study of blood T cell repertoires in COVID-19. Turning to the study itself: The origin of the acute and convalescent COVID-19 samples was the United States, Italy and Spain. The analysed material was cDNA or gDNA that came from T cells, B-cell-depleted T cells, or PBMCs.

Original methodology: Amplified reference gene primers provided the basis for estimating nucleated cell counts. Assay: immunoSEQ multiplex PCR; the TCRdb copy retains only in-frame clones and omits some. That table supplies the V and J calls and clone size; D and trimming were determined from the DNA. The repertoire holds 130,000 to 150,000 clones, with less than 90% as singletons. Participants were aged about 18 to 100 years, lived in 24 US areas, and enrolled virtually. V lost 0 bases, J lost 0 bases, and 2 bases stayed unmatched. There are 15 residues in the CDR3. Germline V lookup: CDR1 SGHDT, CDR2 YYEEEE.

This TCR derives from a woman between 45 and 60 years old who had been exposed to COVID-19. This rearrangement joins TRBV5-6 to TRBJ2-7; 8 bases match TRBD1. The sequenced material came from PBMCs or T cells enriched from blood (not recorded which). CDR3 protein: CASSLVGTGSYEQYF. The CDR3 coding sequence is TGTGCCAGCAGCTTGGTGGGGACAGGCTCCTACGAGCAGTACTTC.